This T cell receptor (beta chain) is drawn from a study of TIL therapy for anti-PD-1-resistant metastatic lung cancer. Described time point: pre-treatment sample, taken before nivolumab and TIL therapy. The libraries were made with immunoSEQ v3. Profiled with immunoSEQ multiplex PCR; TCRdb holds only in-frame clones, not every one. The sample shows about 52,000 clones, roughly 85% of them seen only once. The source was blood, collected at baseline. This sequence originates from a woman between 30 and 79 years old with non-small cell lung cancer.

The CDR3 coding sequence is TGTGCCAGCAGCTTAGGCCCTCTCGGAGCCTACGAGCAGTACTTC. Encoded protein: CASSLGPLGAYEQYF. The V and J genes are TRBV7-2 and TRBJ2-7; no clear D. The germline CDR1 and CDR2 sequences are SGHTA and FQGNSA. V lost 1 base to trimming and J lost 2 bases, with 12 bases between them. This CDR3 region has 15 residues.